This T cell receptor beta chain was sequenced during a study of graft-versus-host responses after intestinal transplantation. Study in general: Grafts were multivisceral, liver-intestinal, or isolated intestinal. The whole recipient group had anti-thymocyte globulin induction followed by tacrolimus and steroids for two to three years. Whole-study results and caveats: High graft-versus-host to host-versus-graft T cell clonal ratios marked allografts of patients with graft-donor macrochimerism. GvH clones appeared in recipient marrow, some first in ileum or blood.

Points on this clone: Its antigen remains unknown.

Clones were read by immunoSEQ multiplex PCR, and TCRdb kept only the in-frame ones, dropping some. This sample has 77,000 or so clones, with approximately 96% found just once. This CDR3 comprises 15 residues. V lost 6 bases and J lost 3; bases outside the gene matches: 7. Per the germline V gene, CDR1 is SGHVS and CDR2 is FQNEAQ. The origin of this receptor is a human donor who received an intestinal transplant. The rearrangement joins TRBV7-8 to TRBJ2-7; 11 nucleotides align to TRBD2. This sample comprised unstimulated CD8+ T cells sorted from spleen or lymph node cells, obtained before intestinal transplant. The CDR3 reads CASSFSSGRIYEQYF. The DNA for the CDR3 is TGTGCCAGCAGTTTCTCTAGCGGGAGGATCTACGAGCAGTACTTC. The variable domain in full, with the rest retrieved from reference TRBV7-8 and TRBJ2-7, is GAGVSQSPRYKVAKRGQDVALRCDPISGHVSLFWYQQALGQGPEFLTYFQNEAQLDKSGLPSDRFFAERPEGSVSTLKIQRTQQEDSAVYLCASSFSSGRIYEQYFGPGTRLTVT.